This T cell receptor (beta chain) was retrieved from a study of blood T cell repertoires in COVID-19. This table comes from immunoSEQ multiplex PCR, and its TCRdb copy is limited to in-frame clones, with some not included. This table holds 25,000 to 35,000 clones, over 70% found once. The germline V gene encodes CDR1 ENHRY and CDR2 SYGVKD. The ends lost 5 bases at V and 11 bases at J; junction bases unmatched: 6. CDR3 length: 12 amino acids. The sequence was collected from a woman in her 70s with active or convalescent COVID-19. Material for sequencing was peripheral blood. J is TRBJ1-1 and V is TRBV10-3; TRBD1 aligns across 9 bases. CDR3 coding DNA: TGTGCCATCAGTAGACAGGGGGTTGACGCTTTCTTT. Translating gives CAISRQGVDAFF.